The rows below give T cell receptor beta chains drawn from one sample of a study of molecular identifiers for immune sequencing clone quantification. Via MiXCR, TCRdb re-called the PCR reads, giving one row per CDR3 protein. The table lists some 100,000 distinct CDR3 sequences, 35% to 40% of them singletons. Sample: naive CD8+ T cells from blood, with Jurkat cell RNA spiked in. Source of these receptors: a human donor in good health. Some libraries in this study had Jurkat cell RNA spiked in. The CDR3 runs from the conserved cysteine through the conserved F or W. Clone sizes are given selectively: once, few, many, or a class where the clone is expanded.

>TRBV9|-
CASNWEGLLTGELFF
>TRBV6-5|-
CASTQGGPTDTIYF
>TRBV28|-
CASSPRVDSYNEQFF
>TRBV11-2|many
CASSSPWHSSYEQYF
>TRBV28|few
CASISGNEQFF
>TRBV18|-
CASRDIREQFF
>TRBV2|few
CASSTRHNEQYF
>TRBV19|few
CASRVTGSFTYEQYF
>TRBV20-1|few
CSADDRGYEQYF
>TRBV4-1|-
CACSQASGSVWEQFF
>TRBV29-1|many
CSADRSSGELFF
>TRBV4-3|-
CASSQERSTEQFF
>TRBV7-9|-
CASRGDGNIQYF
>TRBV7-8|-
CASSLVGGRTNEKLFF
>TRBV6-2/TRBV6-3|-
CASSYSLFTSGRGETQYF
>TRBV18|few
CASSLEPKETQYF
>TRBV4-1|few
CASSPDPTSGYRYNEQFF
>TRBV27|few
CASSLGMNEKLFF
>TRBV28|many
CASSLFGLAYTDTQYF
>TRBV19|few
CASSIPDRGRQETQYF
>TRBV2|-
CASRRGRPVSYEQYF
>TRBV20-1|-
CSATRTGEAGETQYF
>TRBV5-4|many
CASSLRPTGAYEQYF
>TRBV9|-
CASSQWGSGANVLTF
>TRBV4-3|-
CAGSQEIVGERYF
>TRBV20-1|-
CSALGQAGDGYTDTQYF
>TRBV4-3|-
CASRQDSVGPGELFF
>TRBV19|-
CASNPGHTLNTEAFF
>TRBV5-5|many
CASSFTGDEQYF
>TRBV7-2|many
CASSLAGSGAYEQYF
>TRBV13|few
CASSFWVNEQYF
>TRBV28|-
CASRVDRELQETQYF
>TRBV4-3|few
CASSPKGQGSTEAFF
>TRBV28|many
CASRQGAYNEKLFF
>TRBV7-2|many
CASSLGLAGGEQYF
>TRBV9|-
CASSENSSPSSGGPGTQYF
>TRBV28|many
CASSFMGVNSPLHF
>TRBV7-6|many
CASSLFNEKLFF
>TRBV16|-
CASSQSYQGEDYGYTF
>TRBV28|-
CASSRQAGGSTDTQYF
>TRBV5-1|many
CASSLVWAGGIGYTF
>TRBV6-2/TRBV6-3|-
CASSYSRDSTDTQYF
>TRBV7-3|-
CASSVERFSSYNEQFF
>TRBV4-3|-
CASSQTRGYEQYF
>TRBV27|-
CASRSLNTGELYF
>TRBV11-2|-
CASSLGETIYEQDF
>TRBV28|few
CASSSAGNEQFF
>TRBV29-1|many
CSVMGTGDSTDTQYF
>TRBV9|many
CASSDGTSGRAGELFF
>TRBV9|few
CASSGGTSGGPYEQYF
>TRBV24-1|few
CATSGGSTYTDTQYF
>TRBV7-9|many
CASSLESGSVEETQYF
>TRBV27|few
CASSPLVGINMATQYF
>TRBV28|few
CASSFSWRANVLTF
>TRBV15|few
CATSGDTGEQFF